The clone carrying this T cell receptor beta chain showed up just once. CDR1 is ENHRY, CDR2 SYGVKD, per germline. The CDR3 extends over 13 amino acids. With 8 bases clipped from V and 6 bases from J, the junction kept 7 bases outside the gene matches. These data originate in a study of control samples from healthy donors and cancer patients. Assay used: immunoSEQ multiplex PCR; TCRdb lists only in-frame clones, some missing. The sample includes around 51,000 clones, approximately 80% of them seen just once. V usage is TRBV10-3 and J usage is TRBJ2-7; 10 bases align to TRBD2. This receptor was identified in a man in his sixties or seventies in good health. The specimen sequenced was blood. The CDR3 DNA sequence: TGTGCCATCGAGGGCAGCGGGGGGGGCGAGCAGTACTTC. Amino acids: CAIEGSGGGEQYF.